This T cell receptor (beta chain) was sequenced for a study of blood T cell repertoires in COVID-19. Looking at the study overall: There were acute and convalescent COVID-19 samples, and they came from the United States, Italy and Spain.

Sequencing was performed with immunoSEQ multiplex PCR; in TCRdb, only in-frame clones are kept and a portion is missing. The sample comprises about 100,000 clones, about 80% of which are singletons, and 4% to 5.5% rests with the top ten. This clone was seen at least ten times. Material: peripheral blood. This receptor was identified in a man between 65 and 85 years old with acute or convalescent COVID-19.

CDR3 sequence (DNA): TGTGCCACCAGTGACCCCCAGCGGAGGTTGTTTTTT. Its protein is CATSDPQRRLFF. The chain joins TRBV24-1 to TRBJ2-2; a weak D match, TRBD2 (5 bases). In germline, CDR1 is KGHDR, CDR2 SFDVKD. The CDR3 totals 12 residues. V shed 4 bases and J shed 15 bases, with 14 bases lying between them.